This T cell receptor beta chain was identified during a study of CD4+ T cells in melanoma. Data came from immunoSEQ multiplex PCR; TCRdb stores just in-frame clones and leaves some out. The repertoire holds some 110,000 clones, with about 90% as singletons. A few counts support this clone. The antigen remains unidentified. The CDR3 totals 16 residues. CDR1 MNHNY and CDR2 SVGAGI come from the germline V gene (reference sequence). V was cut by 3 bases and J by 0 bases, with 12 bases left in between. Broader study findings: Diverse differentiation states were reported for melanoma neoantigen-specific CD4+ T cells.

This chain uses TRBV6-6 with TRBJ2-4; perhaps TRBD1 as D (5 bases). The sequenced sample consisted of peripheral blood. The clonotype originates from a human donor with melanoma. The CDR3, as DNA: TGTGCCAGCAGTTATACAGGAGATCTAGCCAAAAACATTCAGTACTTC. It encodes CASSYTGDLAKNIQYF.